The clone carrying this TCR beta chain occurred many times. One entry per CDR3 protein results from TCRdb running MiXCR on the RACE reads. Of 25,000 to 35,000 distinct CDR3 sequences in the sample, about 5% are singletons; the top ten hold 5.6%. Specified time point: patch test 3, about 24 weeks after DPC sensitization. Treatment: therapeutic diphenylcyclopropenone sensitization with weekly scalp DPC. V lost 5 bases and J lost 7, with 18 bases in between. The CDR3 totals 13 residues. Germline CDR1 DFQATT, CDR2 SNEGSKA (reference sequence). This entry belongs to a study of human T cells and chemical hapten exposure.

This sequence originates from a man aged 30 to 45 with alopecia areata. Some clones in this sample may be carry-over from other donors' samples. The sequencing used whole blood, collected in connection with sensitization to the hapten diphenylcyclopropenone (DPC). The V gene is TRBV20-1, the J gene TRBJ2-7, with D possibly TRBD2 on 6 matching bases. CDR3 nucleotides: TGCAGTGCTCCGCGGGCCCAGGCGGGGGAGCAGTACTTC. This gives the protein CSAPRAQAGEQYF.